The 29 T cell receptor beta chains presented below share a single source sample, sequenced in a study of shared clonotypes between healthy human individuals. Profiled with immunoSEQ multiplex PCR; TCRdb holds only in-frame clones, not every one. The data hold about 2.4 million clones, with roughly 93% observed a single time. Sequenced input: naive CD4+ T cells from PBMCs. Noted subset: CD45RA+ positively selected. The source of these receptors is a man aged 18-30 years in good health. Some clones in this sample may be carry-over from other donors' samples.

The CDR3: CASTIAPGQSYEQYF. The CDR3, as DNA: TGTGCCAGCACCATCGCTCCGGGACAGTCCTACGAGCAGTACTTC. The gene calls are TRBV27 and TRBJ2-7, with 7 bases identical to TRBD1. The CDR3 totals 15 residues. V was pared by 7 bases and J by 1 base, with 10 bases of the junction left unmatched. Germline CDR1 is MNHEY and CDR2 is SMNVEV (reference sequence).

This chain joins TRBV18 and TRBJ2-5; D is possibly TRBD1 (6 bases). Trimming took off 3 bases at V and 1 base at J, with 12 bases between the two ends. Germline V gene data show CDR1 as KGHSH and CDR2 as LQKENI. This CDR3 has 15 amino acids. For the CDR3, the DNA is TGTGCCAGCTCACCGACAGGAATGGGCCAAGAGACCCAGTACTTC. Translated: CASSPTGMGQETQYF.

This chain links TRBV10-3 with TRBJ1-3, with D uncertain. In germline, CDR1 is ENHRY, CDR2 SYGVKD. V shed 3 bases and J shed 1 base, with 13 bases lying between them. The CDR3 totals 16 residues. The CDR3 coding sequence is TGTGCCATCAGTGACTTCGGGAGTTCGTCTGGAAACACCATATATTTT. Translation: CAISDFGSSSGNTIYF.

Only a few counts were recorded for this clone. The chain uses TRBV5-1 and TRBJ2-7, with 9 bases aligning to TRBD1. J lost 2 bases, V lost 4 bases, and 4 bases had no gene match. The CDR3 totals 14 residues. CDR1 SGHRS and CDR2 YFSETQ come from the germline V gene. The CDR3 nucleotides are TGCGCCAGCAGCCAGGGACAGGGTACCTACGAGCAGTACTTC. Its protein product is CASSQGQGTYEQYF.

V and J are TRBV29-1 and TRBJ2-1, with 13 bases that match TRBD2. Germline assignment: CDR1 SQVTM and CDR2 ANQGSEA. This CDR3 has 15 residues. V shed 6 bases and J 7 bases; nucleotides not matched to a gene: 9. CDR3 sequence: CSVRRGTSGENEQFF. DNA of the CDR3: TGCAGCGTCCGGCGGGGGACTAGCGGGGAAAATGAGCAGTTCTTC.

The chain carries TRBV5-1 and TRBJ1-1; D call uncertain. The V gene lost 2 bases and the J gene lost 6 bases, with 11 bases spanning the gap. This CDR3 has 13 residues. Germline assignment: CDR1 SGHRS and CDR2 YFSETQ. The CDR3 reads CASSFQESAEAFF. In DNA form, the CDR3 reads TGCGCCAGCAGCTTTCAGGAGAGCGCTGAAGCTTTCTTT.

The rearrangement links TRBV27 to TRBJ1-4; D is unresolved. The length of the CDR3 is 15 residues. Germline CDR1 reads MNHEY; CDR2 reads SMNVEV (reference sequence). V was trimmed by 5 bases and J by 0 bases, leaving 10 bases between them. CDR3 nucleotide sequence: TGTGCCAGCAGTATGCGAGCTGCAACTAATGAAAAACTGTTTTTT. Translating it yields CASSMRAATNEKLFF. Variable domain in full (rest from reference TRBV27 and TRBJ1-4): EAQVTQNPRYLITVTGKKLTVTCSQNMNHEYMSWYRQDPGLGLRQIYYSMNVEVTDKGDVPEGYKVSRKEKRNFPLILESPSPNQTSLYFCASSMRAATNEKLFFGSGTQLSVL.

The table lists this clone with a count of one. This chain links TRBV7-7 with TRBJ2-2, with D maybe TRBD1 (6 bases). The CDR3 has 15 amino acids. The germline V and J ends were trimmed by 5 bases and 1 base, with 11 bases remaining between them. Germline V gene sequence: CDR1 SSHAT, CDR2 FNYEAQ (reference sequence). CDR3: CASSGDIRNTGELFF. The CDR3 region has the DNA TGTGCCAGCAGCGGGGACATTCGGAACACCGGGGAGCTGTTTTTT.

In its sample, this clone was seen once. The V and J genes are TRBV5-1 and TRBJ2-1; 13 positions agree with TRBD2. V gave up 0 bases and J gave up 6 bases; unmatched junction bases: 9. Germline loops: CDR1 SGHRS, CDR2 YFSETQ. CDR3 length equals 18 residues. DNA of the CDR3: TGCGCCAGCAGCTTGGAACCCGCGACTAGCGGGAGGTCCAATGAGCAGTTCTTC. It encodes CASSLEPATSGRSNEQFF. The full variable domain, with the rest looked up from reference TRBV5-1 and TRBJ2-1, is KAGVTQTPRYLIKTRGQQVTLSCSPISGHRSVSWYQQTPGQGLQFLFEYFSETQRNKGNFPGRFSGRQFSNSRSEMNVSTLELGDSALYLCASSLEPATSGRSNEQFFGPGTRLTVL.

The chain recombines TRBV4-1 with TRBJ2-7, with 11 bases lining up with TRBD2. Germline CDR1 and CDR2: MGHRA and YSYEKL. The CDR3 runs to 20 residues. The J segment lost 3 bases and the V segment lost 0 bases, leaving 16 bases of the junction unmatched. This CDR3 is CASSQDFKSSGRTKNYEQYF. CDR3 nucleotides: TGCGCCAGCAGCCAAGATTTTAAATCTAGCGGGAGGACAAAAAACTACGAGCAGTACTTC.

This clone has only one observation. The chain employs TRBV15 and TRBJ1-3; D is ambiguous. V dropped 0 bases and J dropped 0 bases, with 9 bases sitting between them. This CDR3 comprises 16 residues. Looked up from germline, CDR1 is LNHNV and CDR2 is YYDKDF (reference sequence). CDR3 in amino acids: CATSRDRGSSGNTIYF. In nucleotides, the CDR3 is TGTGCCACCAGCAGAGATCGTGGCAGCTCTGGAAACACCATATATTTT.

V gene TRBV7-3 combines with J gene TRBJ2-1, with 10 bases fitting TRBD2. The germline V gene encodes CDR1 SGHTA and CDR2 FQGTGA. The V and J ends lost 5 bases and 3 bases, in that order; junction bases with no gene match: 7. CDR3 length equals 16 residues. The CDR3 region is CASSQLAGGLYNEQFF. The CDR3 DNA sequence: TGTGCCAGCAGCCAATTAGCGGGAGGCCTCTACAATGAGCAGTTCTTC.

A remark on this clone: Other DNA sequences in this sample translate to the same CDR3. This chain uses TRBV6-5 with TRBJ1-2; D gene uncertain. V was cut by 0 bases and J by 4 bases, with 6 bases left in between. This CDR3 has 13 amino acids. Germline CDR1 is MNHEY and CDR2 is SVGAGI. CDR3 nucleotide sequence: TGTGCCAGCAGTTACTCGGGTGCCTATGGCTACACCTTC. It specifies CASSYSGAYGYTF.

The chain employs TRBV6-1 and TRBJ2-1; the D gene is possibly TRBD1 (6 bases). Trimming stripped 6 bases from V and 4 bases from J, with 16 bases between. CDR1 is MNHNS, CDR2 SASEGT, per germline. The CDR3 is made up of 15 amino acids. The CDR3 reads CASRGPGTKYNEQFF. In nucleotides, the CDR3 is TGTGCCAGCAGGGGACCCGGGACAAAGTACAATGAGCAGTTCTTC.

The chain links TRBV4-1 to TRBJ2-2; no reliable D call. V shed 1 base and J shed 1 base, with 13 bases lying between them. Germline V CDR1 and CDR2: MGHRA, YSYEKL. The CDR3 covers 17 residues. The DNA of the CDR3 is TGCGCCAGCAGCCAAGGGACCCGCCCAAGGAACACCGGGGAGCTGTTTTTT. This gives the protein CASSQGTRPRNTGELFF.

V gene TRBV4-1 combines with J gene TRBJ2-1; no firm D call. With 8 bases removed from V and 0 bases from J, the gap between germline ends came to 14 bases. Germline V gene lookup returns CDR1 MGHRA and CDR2 YSYEKL. This CDR3 is built from 15 residues. This chain's CDR3 is CASSSAPSSYNEQFF. DNA of the CDR3: TGCGCCAGCTCGAGCGCGCCCAGCTCCTACAATGAGCAGTTCTTC.

This rearrangement joins TRBV9 to TRBJ2-2, with D possibly matching TRBD1 (6 bases). This CDR3 spans 15 amino acids. The V and J ends lost 0 bases and 7 bases respectively, with 13 bases between them. Germline V gene sequence: CDR1 SGDLS, CDR2 YYNGEE. The CDR3 loop reads CASSVGPTGFGELFF. The CDR3 DNA sequence: TGTGCCAGCAGCGTAGGACCAACAGGGTTCGGGGAGCTGTTTTTT.

The sample holds one count of this clone. This sequence joins TRBV20-1 and TRBJ1-2; D gene unclear. Germline values: CDR1 DFQATT, CDR2 SNEGSKA (reference sequence). The V end was cut by 7 bases, the J end by 8 bases, with 14 bases between. CDR3 size: 11 residues. The chain's CDR3 is CSEGMGIGYTF. CDR3 nucleotides: TGCAGTGAAGGGATGGGGATCGGCTACACCTTC.

The chain employs TRBV5-4 and TRBJ2-5; 12 nucleotides agree with TRBD1. The CDR3 has 16 residues. The V and J ends lost 4 bases and 4 bases, in that order; junction bases with no gene match: 8. Germline V lookup: CDR1 SGHNT, CDR2 YYREEE (reference sequence). The CDR3, as DNA: TGTGCCAGCAGCCCGTATGGGACAGGGGGCTCAGAGACCCAGTACTTC. This encodes CASSPYGTGGSETQYF.

This clone was seen more than once but under ten times. The V and J genes are TRBV21-1 and TRBJ1-1. TRBV21-1 is given as a pseudogene. This CDR3 is built from 9 residues. The DNA for the CDR3 is TGTGCCAGCGTGGTGGTGGCTTTCTTT. Its translation is CASVVVAFF.

The chain recombines TRBV6-6 with TRBJ2-3; D not certain. CDR3 length: 14 residues. Germline CDR1 reads MNHNY; CDR2 reads SVGAGI (reference sequence). V gave up 0 bases and J gave up 5 bases, with 9 bases separating them. CDR3 amino acids: CASSYSAGRDTQYF. CDR3 nucleotide sequence: TGTGCCAGCAGTTACTCCGCAGGAAGAGATACGCAGTATTTT.

V and J are TRBV7-9 and TRBJ2-7; D not certain. The length of the CDR3 is 12 residues. From germline, CDR1 is SEHNR and CDR2 FQNEAQ (reference sequence). The ends were cut back, 7 bases at V and 0 bases at J, with 7 bases in the middle. The CDR3 spells CASTASSYEQYF. The CDR3 DNA reads as TGTGCCAGCACTGCTAGCTCCTACGAGCAGTACTTC.

This clone has just one count. This rearrangement joins TRBV6-5 to TRBJ1-1; D perhaps matches TRBD1 (5 bases). Germline V gene sequence: CDR1 MNHEY, CDR2 SVGAGI. The CDR3 has 14 residues. Trimming removed 5 bases at V and 5 bases at J, with 15 bases between. The CDR3 region is CASSPRQIITEAFF. The CDR3 DNA reads TGTGCCAGCAGTCCCCGACAGATAATAACTGAAGCTTTCTTT.

The chain employs TRBV28 and TRBJ1-1, with 10 bases that match TRBD1. Per the germline V gene, CDR1 is MDHEN and CDR2 is SYDVKM. The CDR3 totals 16 residues. The V segment lost 6 bases and the J segment 3 bases; nucleotides outside the gene matches: 10. This CDR3 is CASSPRQGAGDTEAFF. In DNA, the CDR3 is TGTGCCAGCAGCCCCCGACAGGGGGCGGGGGACACTGAAGCTTTCTTT.

The chain joins TRBV29-1 to TRBJ1-3, with no clear D. CDR1 SQVTM and CDR2 ANQGSEA come from the germline V gene. V lost 4 bases and J lost 2, with 9 bases in between. This CDR3 has 13 residues. The CDR3 coding sequence is TGCAGCGTTGTTGCCTTCGCTGGAAACACCATATATTTT. Its protein is CSVVAFAGNTIYF.

The genes are TRBV27 and TRBJ2-7, with a tentative D call TRBD2 (5 bases). CDR1 MNHEY and CDR2 SMNVEV come from the germline V gene (reference sequence). The V end lost 6 bases, the J end lost 5 bases, and 17 bases lay between the germline ends. The CDR3 covers 14 residues. As DNA, the CDR3 is TGTGCCAGCAGCGGTCTAGCCACAACAGACGAGCAGTACTTC. Its translation: CASSGLATTDEQYF.

On this clone itself: Distinct nucleotide sequences in the sample also encode this CDR3. J is TRBJ2-1 and V is TRBV5-1; D may be TRBD2 (5 bases). Between the trimmed V and J ends, which lost 1 base and 1 base, there was a span of 9 bases. CDR1 is SGHRS, CDR2 YFSETQ, per germline. The CDR3 contains 15 residues. The DNA for the CDR3 is TGCGCCAGCAGCTTGCTTACGGGGTCCTACAATGAGCAGTTCTTC. Translating it yields CASSLLTGSYNEQFF.

Here the CDR3 DNA reads TGTGCCAGCAGCTCCCCGGGATCCTCGGGCGATACGCAGTATTTT. Residues: CASSSPGSSGDTQYF. The J gene is TRBJ2-3, the V gene TRBV5-4, with TRBD2 as a possible D gene (5 bases). The CDR3 length is 15 residues. V lost 3 bases and J 6 bases, leaving 17 bases between the germline ends. Germline CDR1 SGHNT, CDR2 YYREEE (reference sequence).

This clone was seen just once. The rearrangement joins TRBV2 to TRBJ2-3, with 7 positions matching TRBD1. Trimming removed 5 bases from V and 3 bases from J; junction bases left unmatched: 8. The germline V gene encodes CDR1 SNHLY and CDR2 FYNNEI. This CDR3 is built from 15 residues. The DNA for the CDR3 is TGTGCCAGCAGTAGAACAGGGGTTCCTACAGATACGCAGTATTTT. Protein: CASSRTGVPTDTQYF.